Shown below are 2 T cell receptor beta chains from a single sample sequenced in a study of cytomegalovirus exposure and HLA in healthy donors. Profiling relied on immunoSEQ multiplex PCR, and the TCRdb table lists in-frame clones only, not all of them. Of about 110,000 clones in the sample, approximately 90% were seen once. Sequenced material: PBMCs. Source of these receptors: a woman in her twenties or thirties in good health and CMV-seropositive.

This chain uses TRBV6-6 with TRBJ2-7, with 8 bases that match TRBD1. The V gene's germline CDR1 is MNHNY and CDR2 SVGAGI (reference sequence). There are 16 residues in the CDR3. With 0 bases clipped from V and 5 bases from J, the junction kept 9 bases outside the gene matches. CDR3 residues: CASSYSPRTGIDEQYF. As DNA, the CDR3 is TGTGCCAGCAGTTACTCACCCAGGACAGGGATCGACGAGCAGTACTTC.

The chain recombines TRBV19 with TRBJ2-2, with D uncertain. CDR1 is LNHDA, CDR2 SQIVND, per germline (reference sequence). V lost 5 bases and J 0 bases, leaving 16 bases between the germline ends. The length of the CDR3 is 17 residues. CDR3 coding DNA: TGTGCCAGTAGTGCACCCAACAGCTATTCGAACACCGGGGAGCTGTTTTTT. It yields the protein CASSAPNSYSNTGELFF. The full variable domain, completed using reference TRBV19 and TRBJ2-2, is DGGITQSPKYLFRKEGQNVTLSCEQNLNHDAMYWYRQDPGQGLRLIYYSQIVNDFQKGDIAEGYSVSREKKESFPLTVTSAQKNPTAFYLCASSAPNSYSNTGELFFGEGSRLTVL.